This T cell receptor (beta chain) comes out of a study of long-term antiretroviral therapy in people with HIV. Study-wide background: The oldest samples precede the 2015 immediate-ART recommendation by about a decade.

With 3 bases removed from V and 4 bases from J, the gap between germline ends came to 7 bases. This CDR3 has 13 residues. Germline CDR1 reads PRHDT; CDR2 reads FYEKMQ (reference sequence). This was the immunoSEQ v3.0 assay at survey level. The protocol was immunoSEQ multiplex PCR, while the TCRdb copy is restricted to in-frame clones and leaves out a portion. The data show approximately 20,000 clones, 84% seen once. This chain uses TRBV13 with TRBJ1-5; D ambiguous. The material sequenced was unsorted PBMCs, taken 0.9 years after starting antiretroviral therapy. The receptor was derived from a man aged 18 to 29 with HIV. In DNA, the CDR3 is TGTGCCAGCAGCTTTTCCCCGAATCAGCCCCAGCATTTT. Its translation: CASSFSPNQPQHF.